This T cell receptor beta chain was identified during a study of blood T cells in healthy people across ages. It was with a sample-barcoded 5' primer and a J-beta primer mix that a second PCR of about 7 to 12 cycles was run. TCRdb re-called the 5' RACE reads through MiXCR, storing one row per CDR3 protein. Here the sample spans about 600,000 distinct CDR3 sequences, roughly 43% being singletons. Germline V lookup: CDR1 MDHEN, CDR2 SYDVKM. The CDR3 runs 13 residues. The clonotype comes from a man older than 75 in good health. The sample comprised blood. This chain connects TRBV28 to TRBJ2-5; D tentatively reads TRBD1 or TRBD2 (5 bases each). The J call may be mistaken, given a closer DNA end match to TRBJ2-7. The CDR3, as DNA: TGTGCCAGCAGACCCGGGACGAAATACGAGCAGTACTTC. As protein: CASRPGTKYEQYF.